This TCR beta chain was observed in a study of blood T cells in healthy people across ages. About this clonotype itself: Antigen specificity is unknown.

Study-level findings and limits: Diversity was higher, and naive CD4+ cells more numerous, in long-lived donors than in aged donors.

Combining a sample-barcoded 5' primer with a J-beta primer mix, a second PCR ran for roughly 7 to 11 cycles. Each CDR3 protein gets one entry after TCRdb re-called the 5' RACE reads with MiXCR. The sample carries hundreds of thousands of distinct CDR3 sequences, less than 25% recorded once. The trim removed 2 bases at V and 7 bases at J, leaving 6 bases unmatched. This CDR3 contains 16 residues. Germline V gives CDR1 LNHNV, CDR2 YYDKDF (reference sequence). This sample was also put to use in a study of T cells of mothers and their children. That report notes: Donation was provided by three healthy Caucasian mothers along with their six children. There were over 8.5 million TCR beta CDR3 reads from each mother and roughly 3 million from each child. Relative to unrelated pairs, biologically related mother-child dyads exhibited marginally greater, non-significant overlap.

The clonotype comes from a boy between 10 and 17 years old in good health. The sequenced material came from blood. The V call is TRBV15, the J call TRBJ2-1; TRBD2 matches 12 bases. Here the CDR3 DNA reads TGTGCCACCAGCAGACTCCTAGCGGGGGGGCATAATGAGCAGTTCTTC. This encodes CATSRLLAGGHNEQFF.